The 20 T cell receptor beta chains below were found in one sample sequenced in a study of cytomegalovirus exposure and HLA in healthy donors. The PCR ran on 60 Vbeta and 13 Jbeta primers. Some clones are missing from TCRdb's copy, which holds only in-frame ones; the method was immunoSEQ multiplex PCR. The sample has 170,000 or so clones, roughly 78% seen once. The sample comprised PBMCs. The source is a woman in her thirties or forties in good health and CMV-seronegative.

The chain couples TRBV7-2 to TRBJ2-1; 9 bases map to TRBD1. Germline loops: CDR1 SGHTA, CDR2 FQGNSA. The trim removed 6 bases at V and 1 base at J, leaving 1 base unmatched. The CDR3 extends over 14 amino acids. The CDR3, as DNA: TGTGCCAGCAGAGGACAGGGGTCCTACAATGAGCAGTTCTTC. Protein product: CASRGQGSYNEQFF.

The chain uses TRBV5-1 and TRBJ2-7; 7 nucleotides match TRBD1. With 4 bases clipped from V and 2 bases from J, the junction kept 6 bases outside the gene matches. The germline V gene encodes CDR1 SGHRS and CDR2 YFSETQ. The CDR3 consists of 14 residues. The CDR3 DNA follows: TGCGCCAGCAGCAAAGACGGACAGGCCTACGAGCAGTACTTC. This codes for CASSKDGQAYEQYF.

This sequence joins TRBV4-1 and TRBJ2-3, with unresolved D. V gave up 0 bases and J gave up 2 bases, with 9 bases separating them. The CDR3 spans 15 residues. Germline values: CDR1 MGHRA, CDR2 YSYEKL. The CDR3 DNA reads TGCGCCAGCAGCCAAGATTGGTGGGCCACAGATACGCAGTATTTT. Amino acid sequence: CASSQDWWATDTQYF.

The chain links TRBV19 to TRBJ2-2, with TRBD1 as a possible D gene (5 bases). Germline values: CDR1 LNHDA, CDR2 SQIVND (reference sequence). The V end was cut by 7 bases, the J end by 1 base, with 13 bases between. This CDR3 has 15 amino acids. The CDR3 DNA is TGTGCCAGTATCGACAGTAAGAAGAACACCGGGGAGCTGTTTTTT. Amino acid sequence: CASIDSKKNTGELFF. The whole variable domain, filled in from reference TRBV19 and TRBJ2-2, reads DGGITQSPKYLFRKEGQNVTLSCEQNLNHDAMYWYRQDPGQGLRLIYYSQIVNDFQKGDIAEGYSVSREKKESFPLTVTSAQKNPTAFYLCASIDSKKNTGELFFGEGSRLTVL.

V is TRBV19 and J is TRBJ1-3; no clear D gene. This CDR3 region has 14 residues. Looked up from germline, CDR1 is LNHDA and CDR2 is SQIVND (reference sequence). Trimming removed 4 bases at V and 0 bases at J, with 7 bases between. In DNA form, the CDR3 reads TGTGCCAGTAGTAAAGCGGGCTCTGGAAACACCATATATTTT. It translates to CASSKAGSGNTIYF.

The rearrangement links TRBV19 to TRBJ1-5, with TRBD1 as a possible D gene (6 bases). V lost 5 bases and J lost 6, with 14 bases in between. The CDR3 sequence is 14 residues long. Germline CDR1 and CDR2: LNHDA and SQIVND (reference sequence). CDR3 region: CASSPWGGPQPQHF. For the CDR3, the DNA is TGTGCCAGTAGTCCATGGGGGGGGCCTCAGCCCCAGCATTTT.

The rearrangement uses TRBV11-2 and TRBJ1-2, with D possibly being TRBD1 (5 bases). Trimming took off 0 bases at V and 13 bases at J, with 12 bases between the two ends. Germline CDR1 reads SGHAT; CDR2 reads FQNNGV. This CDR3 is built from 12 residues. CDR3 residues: CASSLDLAGTTF. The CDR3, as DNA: TGTGCCAGCAGCTTAGATCTGGCGGGGACCACCTTC.

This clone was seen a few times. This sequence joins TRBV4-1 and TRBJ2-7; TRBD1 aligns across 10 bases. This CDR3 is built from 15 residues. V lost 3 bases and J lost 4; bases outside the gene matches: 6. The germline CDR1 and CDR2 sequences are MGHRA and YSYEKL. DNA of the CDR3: TGCGCCAGCAGCCACGCCCGGGACAGGGGATACGAGCAGTACTTC. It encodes CASSHARDRGYEQYF.

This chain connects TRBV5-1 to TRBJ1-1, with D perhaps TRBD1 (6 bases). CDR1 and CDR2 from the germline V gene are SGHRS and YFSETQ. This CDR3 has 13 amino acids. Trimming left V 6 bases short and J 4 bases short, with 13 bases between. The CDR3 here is CASTSGEATEAFF. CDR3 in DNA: TGCGCCAGCACCTCAGGGGAAGCCACTGAAGCTTTCTTT.

The CDR3 DNA follows: TGTGCCAGCAGCAAGGGACTAGCGACAGATACGCAGTATTTT. This sequence encodes CASSKGLATDTQYF. The rearrangement joins TRBV7-2 to TRBJ2-3; 10 nucleotides match TRBD2. V was clipped by 5 bases and J by 3 bases; unmatched bases: 2. The CDR3 loop spans 14 amino acids. The germline V gene encodes CDR1 SGHTA and CDR2 FQGNSA.

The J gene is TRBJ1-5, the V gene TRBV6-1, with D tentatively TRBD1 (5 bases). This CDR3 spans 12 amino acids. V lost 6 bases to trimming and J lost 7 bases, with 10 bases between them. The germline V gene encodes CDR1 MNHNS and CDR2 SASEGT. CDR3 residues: CASRTAEQPQHF. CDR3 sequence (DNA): TGTGCCAGCAGGACAGCAGAACAGCCCCAGCATTTT.

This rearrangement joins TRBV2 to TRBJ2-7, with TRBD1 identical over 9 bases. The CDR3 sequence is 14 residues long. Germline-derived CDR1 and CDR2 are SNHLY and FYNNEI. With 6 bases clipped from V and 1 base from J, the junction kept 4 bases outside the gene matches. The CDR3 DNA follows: TGTGCCAGCAGGGTGGGACAGGGTTCCTACGAGCAGTACTTC. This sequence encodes CASRVGQGSYEQYF. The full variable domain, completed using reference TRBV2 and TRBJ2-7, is EPEVTQTPSHQVTQMGQEVILRCVPISNHLYFYWYRQILGQKVEFLVSFYNNEISEKSEIFDDQFSVERPDGSNFTLKIRSTKLEDSAMYFCASRVGQGSYEQYFGPGTRLTVT.

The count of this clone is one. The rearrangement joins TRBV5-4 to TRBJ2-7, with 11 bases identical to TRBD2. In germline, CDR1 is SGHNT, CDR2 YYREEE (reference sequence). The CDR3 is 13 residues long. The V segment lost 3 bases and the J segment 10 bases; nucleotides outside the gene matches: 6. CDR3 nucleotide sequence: TGTGCCAGCAGCTCTCTGACTAGCGGGGATCAGTACTTC. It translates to CASSSLTSGDQYF.

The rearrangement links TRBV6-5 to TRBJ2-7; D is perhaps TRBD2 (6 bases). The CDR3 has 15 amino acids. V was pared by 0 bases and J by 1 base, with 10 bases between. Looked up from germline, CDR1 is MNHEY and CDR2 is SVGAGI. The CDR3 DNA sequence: TGTGCCAGCAGTTACTCGGGGGGAAGGTCCTACGAGCAGTACTTC. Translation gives CASSYSGGRSYEQYF.

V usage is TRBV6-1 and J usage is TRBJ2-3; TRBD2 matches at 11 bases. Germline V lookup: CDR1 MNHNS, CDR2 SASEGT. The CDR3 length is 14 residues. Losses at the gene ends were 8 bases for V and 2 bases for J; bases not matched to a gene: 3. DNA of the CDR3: TGTGCCAGCGGGACTAGCGGTATCACAGATACGCAGTATTTT. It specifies CASGTSGITDTQYF.

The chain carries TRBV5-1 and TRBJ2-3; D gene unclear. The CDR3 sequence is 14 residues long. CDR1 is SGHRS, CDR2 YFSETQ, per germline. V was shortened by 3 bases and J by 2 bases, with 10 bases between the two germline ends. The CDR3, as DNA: TGCGCCAGCAGCTCCTTTCTAGACACAGATACGCAGTATTTT. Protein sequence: CASSSFLDTDTQYF.

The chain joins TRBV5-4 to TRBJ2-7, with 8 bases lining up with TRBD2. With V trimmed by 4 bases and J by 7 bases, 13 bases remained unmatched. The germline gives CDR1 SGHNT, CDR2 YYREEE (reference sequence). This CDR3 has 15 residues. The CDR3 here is CASSPIAGSGGEQYF. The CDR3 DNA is TGTGCCAGCAGCCCTATAGCGGGAAGCGGTGGGGAGCAGTACTTC.

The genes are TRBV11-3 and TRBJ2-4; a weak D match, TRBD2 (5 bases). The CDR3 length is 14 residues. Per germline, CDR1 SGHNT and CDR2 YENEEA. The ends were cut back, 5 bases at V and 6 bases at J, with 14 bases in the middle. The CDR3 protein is CASSAWTDRNIQYF. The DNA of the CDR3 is TGTGCCAGCAGCGCCTGGACTGATAGAAACATTCAGTACTTC. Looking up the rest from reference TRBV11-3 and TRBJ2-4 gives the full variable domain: EAGVVQSPRYKIIEKKQPVAFWCNPISGHNTLYWYLQNLGQGPELLIRYENEEAVDDSQLPKDRFSAERLKGVDSTLKIQPAELGDSAVYLCASSAWTDRNIQYFGAGTRLSVL.

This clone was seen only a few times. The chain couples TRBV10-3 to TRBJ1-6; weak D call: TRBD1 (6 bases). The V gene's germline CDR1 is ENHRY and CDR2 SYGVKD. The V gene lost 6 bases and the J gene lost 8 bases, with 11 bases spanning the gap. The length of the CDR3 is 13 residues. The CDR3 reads CAIRGQIDSPLHF. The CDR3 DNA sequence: TGTGCCATCAGAGGACAGATTGATTCACCCCTCCACTTT.

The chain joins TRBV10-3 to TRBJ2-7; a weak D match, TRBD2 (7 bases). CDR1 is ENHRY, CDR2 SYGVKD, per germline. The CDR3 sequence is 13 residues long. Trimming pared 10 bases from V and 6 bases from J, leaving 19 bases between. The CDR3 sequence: CATTVAGAGEQYF. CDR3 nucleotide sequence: TGTGCCACCACGGTGGCGGGGGCTGGCGAGCAGTACTTC.